The rows below give T cell receptor beta chains drawn from one sample of a study of T-cell memory formation after mild COVID-19. Via MiXCR, TCRdb re-called the 5' RACE reads, giving one row per CDR3 protein. The repertoire holds hundreds of thousands of distinct CDR3 sequences, with 20% as singletons. Specimen: PBMCs or a T cell subset sorted from them (not recorded which). Source of these receptors: an adult woman who had mild COVID-19 (a few samples of this study predate the infection). Cell type and time point are not known. Each CDR3 is given with its conserved first and last residue. The D gene is left open where the match is weak. The listing skips clone size in some rows; elsewhere it reads once, few, many or a size class.

clone size | J gene | D gene | V gene | CDR3 protein | CDR3 DNA
few | TRBJ2-1 | NA | TRBV5-1 | CASSPRVGYNEQFF | TGCGCCAGCAGCCCCAGGGTTGGCTACAATGAGCAGTTCTTC
NA | TRBJ1-2 | NA | TRBV24-1 | CATSDGPSGYTF | TGTGCCACCAGTGATGGGCCGTCCGGCTACACCTTC
NA | TRBJ2-4 | TRBD2 | TRBV5-4 | CASSWGLGNIQYF | TGTGCCAGCAGCTGGGGACTAGGAAACATTCAGTACTTC
NA | TRBJ2-7 | TRBD2 | TRBV4-2 | CASSLLPTSGGGSSYEQYF | TGTGCCAGCAGCCTACTCCCAACTAGCGGGGGGGGTAGCTCCTACGAGCAGTACTTC
NA | TRBJ2-7 | NA | TRBV6-2/TRBV6-3 | CASSYFAGTPYEQYF | TGTGCCAGCAGTTACTTTGCGGGAACCCCCTACGAGCAGTACTTC
NA | TRBJ1-1 | TRBD1 | TRBV29-1 | CSAEGQGNTEAFF | TGCAGCGCCGAAGGACAGGGGAACACTGAAGCTTTCTTT
NA | TRBJ1-3 | TRBD1 | TRBV5-1 | CASSPQGDGNTIYF | TGCGCCAGCAGCCCACAGGGGGATGGAAACACCATATATTTT
NA | TRBJ2-1 | NA | TRBV29-1 | CSVEDQRTSYNEQFF | TGCAGCGTTGAAGATCAGAGAACTTCCTACAATGAGCAGTTCTTC
NA | TRBJ2-1 | NA | TRBV15 | CATSRGRRDNEQFF | TGTGCCACCAGCAGAGGAAGGAGGGACAATGAGCAGTTCTTC
NA | TRBJ2-2 | NA | TRBV5-6 | CASSFHTGELFF | TGTGCCAGCAGCTTTCACACCGGGGAGCTGTTTTTT
NA | TRBJ2-5 | NA | TRBV25-1 | CASSRQGVETQYF | TGTGCCAGCAGTCGGCAGGGCGTGGAGACCCAGTACTTC
NA | TRBJ2-3 | NA | TRBV4-3 | CASSQVDSRTDTQYF | TGCGCCAGCAGCCAAGTTGACAGTCGCACAGATACGCAGTATTTT